Following are 19 T cell receptor beta chains from one sample sequenced in a study of cytomegalovirus exposure and HLA in healthy donors. Researchers ran the PCR with 60 Vbeta and 13 Jbeta primers. The data were produced by immunoSEQ multiplex PCR, yet TCRdb's version contains in-frame clones alone and is incomplete. The sample holds 120,000 or so clones. Sequences were obtained from PBMCs. Receptor source: a man aged 18 to 29 in good health and CMV-seronegative.

The CDR3 DNA reads as TGTGCCAGCAGTGAATTCAGAAACTATGGCTACACCTTC. The encoded protein is CASSEFRNYGYTF. The chain couples TRBV25-1 to TRBJ1-2; no firm D call. This CDR3 region has 13 residues. Germline CDR1 MGHDK, CDR2 SYGVNS. Between the trimmed V and J ends, which lost 1 base and 2 bases, there was a span of 5 bases.

The chain has TRBV5-1 and TRBJ2-5; D possibly corresponds to TRBD1 (5 bases). The J call may be incorrect, as the DNA end agrees better with TRBJ2-7. CDR1 and CDR2 from the germline V gene are SGHRS and YFSETQ. The CDR3 is 16 residues long. In DNA form, the CDR3 reads TGCGCCAGCAGCTTGGATGGGGCGACAGCGATCTACGAGCAGTACTTC. Translated, it gives CASSLDGATAIYEQYF.

The gene calls are TRBV30 and TRBJ1-2; 7 nucleotides match TRBD1. The CDR3 totals 15 residues. After removal of 0 bases from V and 5 bases from J, the junction contained 9 bases not matched to a gene. CDR1 GTSNPN and CDR2 SVGIG come from the germline V gene (reference sequence). The CDR3 spells CAWSVWATGRYGYTF. Written as DNA, the CDR3 is TGTGCCTGGAGTGTATGGGCGACAGGGAGGTATGGCTACACCTTC. Filled out from reference TRBV30 and TRBJ1-2, the complete variable domain reads SQTIHQWPATLVQPVGSPLSLECTVEGTSNPNLYWYRQAAGRGLQLLFYSVGIGQISSEVPQNLSASRPQDRQFILSSKKLLLSDSGFYLCAWSVWATGRYGYTFGSGTRLTVV.

The rearrangement uses TRBV5-1 and TRBJ2-5; TRBD2 matches at 10 bases. In germline, CDR1 is SGHRS, CDR2 YFSETQ. The junction had 4 bases not matched to a gene; V was cut back by 2 bases and J by 0 bases. This CDR3 region has 16 residues. The CDR3 nucleotides read TGCGCCAGCAGCTTAACTAGCGGGATCTACCAAGAGACCCAGTACTTC. This gives the protein CASSLTSGIYQETQYF.

The chain uses TRBV6-5 and TRBJ2-1, with D perhaps TRBD1 (5 bases). Germline CDR1 is MNHEY and CDR2 is SVGAGI. This CDR3 is 15 amino acids long. Trimming cost V 7 bases and J 9 bases, with 22 bases left between them. The CDR3 spells CASIKPGLQGGEQFF. The CDR3 DNA sequence: TGTGCCAGCATTAAACCGGGTCTCCAGGGTGGTGAGCAGTTCTTC.

The V call is TRBV19, the J call TRBJ1-1; D perhaps matches TRBD1 (6 bases). Germline loops: CDR1 LNHDA, CDR2 SQIVND (reference sequence). The CDR3 has 13 amino acids. Deletions cut 8 bases from V and 5 bases from J, with 15 bases between. CDR3 loop: CASPMDRLTEAFF. DNA of the CDR3: TGTGCCAGTCCGATGGACAGACTGACTGAAGCTTTCTTT. Combining the CDR3 with reference TRBV19 and TRBJ1-1 gives the whole variable domain DGGITQSPKYLFRKEGQNVTLSCEQNLNHDAMYWYRQDPGQGLRLIYYSQIVNDFQKGDIAEGYSVSREKKESFPLTVTSAQKNPTAFYLCASPMDRLTEAFFGQGTRLTVV.

V and J are TRBV7-9 and TRBJ1-5, with D possibly TRBD1 on 6 matching bases. This CDR3 comprises 16 residues. V was pared by 5 bases and J by 6 bases, with 20 bases between. Germline V gives CDR1 SEHNR, CDR2 FQNEAQ (reference sequence). CDR3 coding DNA: TGTGCCAGCAGCCCGTCCACTACAGGGTATATTCAGCCCCAGCATTTT. Encoded protein: CASSPSTTGYIQPQHF.

The chain joins TRBV9 to TRBJ2-3; 10 bases are a match to TRBD2. CDR1 is SGDLS and CDR2 is YYNGEE in the germline V gene. The CDR3 is 16 residues long. V lost 2 bases, J lost 1 base, and 4 bases stayed unmatched. The CDR3 region has the DNA TGTGCCAGCAGCGTCAAAGCGGGAGGGGGCACAGATACGCAGTATTTT. Its translation: CASSVKAGGGTDTQYF.

The gene calls are TRBV18 and TRBJ2-5, with 8 bases identical to TRBD1. In germline, CDR1 is KGHSH, CDR2 LQKENI. V lost 4 bases and J lost 1; bases outside the gene matches: 8. The CDR3 spans 16 residues. The CDR3 reads CASSHGTGPFQETQYF. Here the CDR3 DNA reads TGTGCCAGCTCACACGGGACAGGACCATTCCAAGAGACCCAGTACTTC.

The rearrangement uses TRBV7-2 and TRBJ1-3, with 7 bases that match TRBD1. V was clipped by 1 base and J by 0 bases; unmatched bases: 0. Germline CDR1 reads SGHTA; CDR2 reads FQGNSA. The CDR3 consists of 15 residues. As DNA, the CDR3 is TGTGCCAGCAGCTTAGGACAGGGCTCTGGAAACACCATATATTTT. Its translation: CASSLGQGSGNTIYF.

The rearrangement links TRBV5-1 to TRBJ1-5; 7 bases are a match to TRBD1. This CDR3 comprises 14 residues. J gave up 6 bases and V 2 bases, and 5 bases lay outside the gene matches. Germline V CDR1 and CDR2: SGHRS, YFSETQ. The CDR3: CASSFGGGSQPQHF. The CDR3 nucleotides read TGCGCCAGCAGCTTTGGAGGGGGCAGTCAGCCCCAGCATTTT.

This chain uses TRBV7-9 with TRBJ1-1; no firm D call. Germline V gene sequence: CDR1 SEHNR, CDR2 FQNEAQ (reference sequence). The CDR3 length is 15 residues. Between the trimmed V and J ends, which lost 5 bases and 1 base, there was a span of 14 bases. The CDR3 here is CASSPIGQPNTEAFF. CDR3 coding DNA: TGTGCCAGCAGCCCAATTGGGCAGCCGAACACTGAAGCTTTCTTT. Together with reference TRBV7-9 and TRBJ1-1, the CDR3 gives the full variable domain: DTGVSQNPRHKITKRGQNVTFRCDPISEHNRLYWYRQTLGQGPEFLTYFQNEAQLEKSRLLSDRFSAERPKGSFSTLEIQRTEQGDSAMYLCASSPIGQPNTEAFFGQGTRLTVV.

This chain connects TRBV27 to TRBJ1-5; the match to TRBD1 covers 7 bases. Looked up from germline, CDR1 is MNHEY and CDR2 is SMNVEV (reference sequence). The CDR3 extends over 15 amino acids. J lost 6 bases, V lost 6 bases, and 11 bases had no gene match. CDR3: CASRNRGAISQPQHF. Written as DNA, the CDR3 is TGTGCCAGCAGAAACAGGGGCGCGATAAGTCAGCCCCAGCATTTT.

V is TRBV29-1 and J is TRBJ2-7; 11 bases line up with TRBD1. This CDR3 region has 16 residues. The junction had 15 bases not matched to a gene; V was cut back by 7 bases and J by 4 bases. Germline V lookup: CDR1 SQVTM, CDR2 ANQGSEA. DNA of the CDR3: TGCAGCGCCACCAATTCCGGGACAGGGGGACGATACGAGCAGTACTTC. Protein product: CSATNSGTGGRYEQYF.

The V and J genes are TRBV5-5 and TRBJ2-6; maybe TRBD2 (5 bases). CDR1 and CDR2 from the germline V gene are SGHKS and YYEKEE (reference sequence). Trimming stripped 1 base from V and 4 bases from J, with 15 bases between. The length of the CDR3 is 17 residues. In DNA, the CDR3 is TGTGCCAGCAGCTTGAGTTCCTCGGGGATCGGGGCCAACGTCCTGACTTTC. It translates to CASSLSSSGIGANVLTF.

This sequence joins TRBV15 and TRBJ2-1; 7 nucleotides match TRBD1. This CDR3 is built from 16 residues. Germline V gives CDR1 LNHNV, CDR2 YYDKDF (reference sequence). The V segment lost 2 bases and the J segment 4 bases; nucleotides outside the gene matches: 8. CDR3 DNA sequence: TGTGCCACCAGCAGAAACCGGGACAGAGGTTACAATGAGCAGTTCTTC. This translates into CATSRNRDRGYNEQFF.

J is TRBJ2-7 and V is TRBV28; D may be TRBD1 (5 bases). Trimming left V 3 bases short and J 2 bases short, with 8 bases between. Germline V gene data show CDR1 as MDHEN and CDR2 as SYDVKM. There are 13 residues in the CDR3. For the CDR3, the DNA is TGTGCCAGCAGTTTGACAGTAACCTACGAGCAGTACTTC. This encodes CASSLTVTYEQYF.

The V call is TRBV25-1, the J call TRBJ2-5, with a tentative D call TRBD2 (5 bases). TRBJ2-7 matches the DNA end more closely, so the J call is doubtful. The germline CDR1 and CDR2 sequences are MGHDK and SYGVNS. This CDR3 is built from 15 residues. The CDR3 nucleotides are TGTGCCAGTGAGGGTGGGCGGAGGTCCCCCTACGAGCAGTACTTC. Its protein product is CASEGGRRSPYEQYF.

The rearrangement joins TRBV18 to TRBJ2-3; 13 positions match TRBD2. J was trimmed by 6 bases and V by 3 bases; bases with no gene match: 6. The CDR3 consists of 16 residues. Germline V CDR1 and CDR2: KGHSH, LQKENI. CDR3 sequence: CASSPRTSGSGDTQYF. The CDR3 nucleotides read TGTGCCAGCTCACCTCGGACTAGCGGGAGTGGGGATACGCAGTATTTT. Filled out from reference TRBV18 and TRBJ2-3, the complete variable domain reads NAGVMQNPRHLVRRRGQEARLRCSPMKGHSHVYWYRQLPEEGLKFMVYLQKENIIDESGMPKERFSAEFPKEGPSILRIQQVVRGDSAAYFCASSPRTSGSGDTQYFGPGTRLTVL.